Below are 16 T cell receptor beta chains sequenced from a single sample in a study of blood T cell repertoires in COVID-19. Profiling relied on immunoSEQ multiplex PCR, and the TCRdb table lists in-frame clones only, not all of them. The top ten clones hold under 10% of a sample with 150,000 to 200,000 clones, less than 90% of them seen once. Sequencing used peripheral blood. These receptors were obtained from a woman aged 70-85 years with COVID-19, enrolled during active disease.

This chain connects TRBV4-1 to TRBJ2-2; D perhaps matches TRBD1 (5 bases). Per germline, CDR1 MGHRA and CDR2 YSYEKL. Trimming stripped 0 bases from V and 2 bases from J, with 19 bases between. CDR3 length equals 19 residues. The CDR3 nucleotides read TGCGCCAGCAGCCAAGATGAAGGGGAAGCTAAGAGAAACACCGGGGAGCTGTTTTTT. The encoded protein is CASSQDEGEAKRNTGELFF.

This chain's CDR3 is CASRRTGLRSGNTIYF. The CDR3 nucleotides are TGTGCCAGCAGGAGAACAGGGCTACGCTCTGGAAACACCATATATTTT. The V gene is TRBV25-1, the J gene TRBJ1-3, with D possibly matching TRBD1 (6 bases). The CDR3 totals 16 residues. V was cut by 6 bases and J by 0 bases, with 15 bases left in between. CDR1 is MGHDK, CDR2 SYGVNS, per germline.

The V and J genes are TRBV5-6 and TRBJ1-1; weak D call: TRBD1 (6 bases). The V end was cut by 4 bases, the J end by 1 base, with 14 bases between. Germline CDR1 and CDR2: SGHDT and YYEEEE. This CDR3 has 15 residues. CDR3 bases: TGTGCCAGCAGCCGCTTAACGGACAGGAACACTGAAGCTTTCTTT. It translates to CASSRLTDRNTEAFF.

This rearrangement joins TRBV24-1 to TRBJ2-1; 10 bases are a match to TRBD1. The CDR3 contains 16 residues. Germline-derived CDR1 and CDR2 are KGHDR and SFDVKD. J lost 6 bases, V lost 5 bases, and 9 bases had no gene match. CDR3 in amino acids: CATSGLTDRGRNEQFF. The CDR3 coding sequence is TGTGCCACCAGTGGTCTTACCGACAGGGGGCGCAATGAGCAGTTCTTC.

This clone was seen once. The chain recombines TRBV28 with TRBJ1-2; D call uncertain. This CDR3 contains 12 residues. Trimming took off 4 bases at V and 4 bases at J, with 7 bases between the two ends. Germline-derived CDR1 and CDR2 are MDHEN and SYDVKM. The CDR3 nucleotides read TGTGCCAGCAGTTATGGAGCCTATGGCTACACCTTC. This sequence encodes CASSYGAYGYTF.

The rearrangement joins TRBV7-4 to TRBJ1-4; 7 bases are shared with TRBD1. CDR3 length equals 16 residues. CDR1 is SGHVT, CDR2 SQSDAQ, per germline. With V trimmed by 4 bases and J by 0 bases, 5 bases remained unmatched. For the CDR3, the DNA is TGTGCCAGCAGCTACGGGACAGATGCAACTAATGAAAAACTGTTTTTT. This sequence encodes CASSYGTDATNEKLFF.

The CDR3 protein is CASSLDTANYGYTF. The CDR3 nucleotides are TGCGCCAGCAGCCTGGACACCGCTAACTATGGCTACACCTTC. The chain recombines TRBV5-1 with TRBJ1-2; perhaps TRBD1 as D (5 bases). This CDR3 spans 14 amino acids. From germline, CDR1 is SGHRS and CDR2 YFSETQ. Trimming took off 4 bases at V and 0 bases at J, with 10 bases between the two ends.

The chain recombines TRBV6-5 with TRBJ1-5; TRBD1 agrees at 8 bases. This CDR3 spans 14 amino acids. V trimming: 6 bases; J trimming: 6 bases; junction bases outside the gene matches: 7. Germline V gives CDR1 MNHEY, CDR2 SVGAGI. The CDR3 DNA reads TGTGCCAGCAGAACTACAGGGGGGGGTCAGCCCCAGCATTTT. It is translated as CASRTTGGGQPQHF.

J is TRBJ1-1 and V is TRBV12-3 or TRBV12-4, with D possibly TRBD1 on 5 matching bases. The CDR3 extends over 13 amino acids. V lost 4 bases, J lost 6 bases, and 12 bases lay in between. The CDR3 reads CASSSRGGPEAFF. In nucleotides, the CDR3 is TGTGCCAGCAGTTCGCGGGGCGGACCTGAAGCTTTCTTT.

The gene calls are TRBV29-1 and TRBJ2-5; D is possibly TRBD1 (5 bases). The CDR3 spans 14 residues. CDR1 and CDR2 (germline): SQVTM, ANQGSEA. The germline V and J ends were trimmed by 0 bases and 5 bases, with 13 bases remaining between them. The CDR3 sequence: CSVEDLRWGETQYF. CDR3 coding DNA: TGCAGCGTTGAAGATCTCAGGTGGGGCGAGACCCAGTACTTC. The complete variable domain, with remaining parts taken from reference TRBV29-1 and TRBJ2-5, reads SAVISQKPSRDICQRGTSLTIQCQVDSQVTMMFWYRQQPGQSLTLIATANQGSEATYESGFVIDKFPISRPNLTFSTLTVSNMSPEDSSIYLCSVEDLRWGETQYFGPGTRLLVL.

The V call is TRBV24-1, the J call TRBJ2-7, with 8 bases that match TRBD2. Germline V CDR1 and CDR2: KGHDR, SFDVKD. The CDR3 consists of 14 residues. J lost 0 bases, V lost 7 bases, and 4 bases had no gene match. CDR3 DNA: TGTGCCACCAGCCGGGGGGGAAGCTCCTACGAGCAGTACTTC. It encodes CATSRGGSSYEQYF.

As DNA, the CDR3 is TGTGCCAGCAGCGTGGACAGTAAGAACACTGAAGCTTTCTTT. Amino acids: CASSVDSKNTEAFF. The genes are TRBV5-4 and TRBJ1-1, with D possibly TRBD1 on 6 matching bases. The CDR3 totals 14 residues. CDR1 is SGHNT, CDR2 YYREEE, per germline (reference sequence). The ends were cut back, 4 bases at V and 1 base at J, with 11 bases in the middle. The full variable domain, its missing parts supplied by reference TRBV5-4 and TRBJ1-1, is ETGVTQSPTHLIKTRGQQVTLRCSSQSGHNTVSWYQQALGQGPQFIFQYYREEENGRGNFPPRFSGLQFPNYSSELNVNALELDDSALYLCASSVDSKNTEAFFGQGTRLTVV.

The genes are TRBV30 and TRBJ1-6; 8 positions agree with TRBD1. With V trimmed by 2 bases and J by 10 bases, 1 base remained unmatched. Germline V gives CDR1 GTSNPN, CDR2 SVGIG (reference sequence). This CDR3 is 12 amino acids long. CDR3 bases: TGTGCCTGGAGTACAGGGGGATCACCCCTCCACTTT. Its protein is CAWSTGGSPLHF.

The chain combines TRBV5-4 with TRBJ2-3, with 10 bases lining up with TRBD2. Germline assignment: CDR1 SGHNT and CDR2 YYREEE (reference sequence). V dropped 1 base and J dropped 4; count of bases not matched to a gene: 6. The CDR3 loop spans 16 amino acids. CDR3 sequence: CASSLKLAGVSDTQYF. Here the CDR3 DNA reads TGTGCCAGCAGCTTGAAGCTAGCGGGAGTATCAGATACGCAGTATTTT.

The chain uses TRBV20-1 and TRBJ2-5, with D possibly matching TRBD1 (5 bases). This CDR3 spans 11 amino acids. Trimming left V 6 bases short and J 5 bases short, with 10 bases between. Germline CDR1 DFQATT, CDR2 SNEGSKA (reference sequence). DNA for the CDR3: TGCAGTGCAGGGGTGAGCGAGACCCAGTACTTC. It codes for CSAGVSETQYF.

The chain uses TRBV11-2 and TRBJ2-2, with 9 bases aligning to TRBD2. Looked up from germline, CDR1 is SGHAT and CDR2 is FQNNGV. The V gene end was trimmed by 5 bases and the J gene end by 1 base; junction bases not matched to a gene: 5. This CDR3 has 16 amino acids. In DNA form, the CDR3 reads TGTGCCAGCAGCCCGTGGACTAGCGAGAACACCGGGGAGCTGTTTTTT. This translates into CASSPWTSENTGELFF.